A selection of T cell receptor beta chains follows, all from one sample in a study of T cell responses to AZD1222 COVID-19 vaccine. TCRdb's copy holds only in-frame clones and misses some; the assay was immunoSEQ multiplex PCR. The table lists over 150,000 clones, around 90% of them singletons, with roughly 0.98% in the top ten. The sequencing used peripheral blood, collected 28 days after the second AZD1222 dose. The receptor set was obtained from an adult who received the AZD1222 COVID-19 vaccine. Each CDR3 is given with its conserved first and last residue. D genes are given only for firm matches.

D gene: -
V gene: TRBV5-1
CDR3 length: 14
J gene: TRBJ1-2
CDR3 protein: CASSLALTNYGYTF

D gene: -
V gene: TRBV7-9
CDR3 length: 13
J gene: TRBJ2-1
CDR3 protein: CATTPTGYNEQFF

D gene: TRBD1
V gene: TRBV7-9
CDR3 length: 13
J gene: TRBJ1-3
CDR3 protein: CASSPGQDRTIYF

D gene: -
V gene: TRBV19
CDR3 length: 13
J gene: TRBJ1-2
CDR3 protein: CATTRVGSYGYTF

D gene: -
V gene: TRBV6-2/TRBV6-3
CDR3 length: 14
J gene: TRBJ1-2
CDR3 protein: CASSRSGVHYGYTF

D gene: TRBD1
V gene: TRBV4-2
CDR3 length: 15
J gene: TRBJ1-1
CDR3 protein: CASSESRGVGTEAFF

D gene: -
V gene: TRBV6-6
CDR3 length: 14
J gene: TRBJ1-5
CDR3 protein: CASSYADSNQPQHF

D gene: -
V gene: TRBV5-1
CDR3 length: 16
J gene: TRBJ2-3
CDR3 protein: CASSLMRVGGTDTQYF

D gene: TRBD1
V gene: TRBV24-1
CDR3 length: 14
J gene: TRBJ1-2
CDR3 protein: CATSPGQYNYGYTF

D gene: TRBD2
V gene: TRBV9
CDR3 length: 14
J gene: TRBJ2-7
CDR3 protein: CASSDRGDTYEQYF

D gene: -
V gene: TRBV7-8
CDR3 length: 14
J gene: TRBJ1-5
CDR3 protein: CASSLSRADQPQHF

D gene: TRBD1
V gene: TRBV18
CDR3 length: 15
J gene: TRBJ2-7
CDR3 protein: CASSPAGGNVGEQYF

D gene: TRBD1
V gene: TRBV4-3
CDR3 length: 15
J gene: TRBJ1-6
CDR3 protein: CASSPSLDRGSPLHF

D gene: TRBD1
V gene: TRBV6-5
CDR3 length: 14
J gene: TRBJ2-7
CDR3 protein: CASSAGTGGYEQYF

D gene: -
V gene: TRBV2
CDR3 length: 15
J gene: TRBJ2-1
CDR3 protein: CASMGGHSFYNEQFF

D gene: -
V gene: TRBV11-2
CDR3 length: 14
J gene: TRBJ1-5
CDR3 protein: CASSSIGVDQPQHF

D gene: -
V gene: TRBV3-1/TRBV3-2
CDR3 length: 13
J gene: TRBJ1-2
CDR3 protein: CASSSGPTYGYTF

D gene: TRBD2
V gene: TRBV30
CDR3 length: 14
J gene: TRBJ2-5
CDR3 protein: CAWSAAGAGETQYF

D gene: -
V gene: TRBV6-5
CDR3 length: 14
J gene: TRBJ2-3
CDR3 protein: CASSYLRGTDTQYF

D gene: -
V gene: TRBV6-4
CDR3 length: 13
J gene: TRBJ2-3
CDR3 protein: CASSDRAEDTQYF

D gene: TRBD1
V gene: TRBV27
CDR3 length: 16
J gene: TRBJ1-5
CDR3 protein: CASSPSTGWSNQPQHF

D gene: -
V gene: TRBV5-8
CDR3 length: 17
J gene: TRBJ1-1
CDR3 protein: CASSLGAGARMNTEAFF

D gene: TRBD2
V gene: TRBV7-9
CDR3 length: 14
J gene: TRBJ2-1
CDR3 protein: CASSSSGGHNEQFF

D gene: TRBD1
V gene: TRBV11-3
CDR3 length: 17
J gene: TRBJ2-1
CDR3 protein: CASSPYFRGRDYNEQFF

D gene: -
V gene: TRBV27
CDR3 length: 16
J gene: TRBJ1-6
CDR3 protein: CASSSLAGVGNSPLHF

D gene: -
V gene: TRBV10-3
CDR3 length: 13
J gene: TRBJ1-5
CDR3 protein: CATHEGPNQPQHF

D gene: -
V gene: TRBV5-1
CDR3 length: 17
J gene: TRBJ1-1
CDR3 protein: CASSPGVWGESFTEAFF

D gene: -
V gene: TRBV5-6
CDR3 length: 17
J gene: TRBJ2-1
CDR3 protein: CASSSRGGGAVYNEQFF

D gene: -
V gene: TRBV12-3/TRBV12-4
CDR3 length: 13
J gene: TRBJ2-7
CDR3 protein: CASRAQGTYEQYF

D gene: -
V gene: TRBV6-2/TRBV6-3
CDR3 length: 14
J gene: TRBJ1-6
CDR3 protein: CASSYRGSNSPLHF

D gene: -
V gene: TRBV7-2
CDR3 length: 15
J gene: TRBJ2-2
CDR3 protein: CASSLNVGLAGELFF

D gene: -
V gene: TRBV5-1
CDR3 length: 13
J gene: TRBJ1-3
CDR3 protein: CASSYGSGNTIYF

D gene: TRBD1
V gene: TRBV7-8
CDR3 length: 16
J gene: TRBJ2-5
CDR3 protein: CASSLAGDRAQETQYF

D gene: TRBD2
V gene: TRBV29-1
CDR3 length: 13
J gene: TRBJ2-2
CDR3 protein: CSVSSGGPGELFF

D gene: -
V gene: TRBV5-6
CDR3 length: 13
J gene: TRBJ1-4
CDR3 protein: CASSHGTGEKLFF

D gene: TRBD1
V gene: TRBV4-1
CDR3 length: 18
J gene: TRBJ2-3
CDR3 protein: CASSQAGRTGLSTDTQYF

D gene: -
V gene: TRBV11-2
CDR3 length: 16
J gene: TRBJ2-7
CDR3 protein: CASSSDPTGRAHEQYF

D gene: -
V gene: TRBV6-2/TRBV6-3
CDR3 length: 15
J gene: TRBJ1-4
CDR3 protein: CASSPPPGQSEKLFF

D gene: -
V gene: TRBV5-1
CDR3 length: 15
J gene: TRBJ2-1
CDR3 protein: CASGSWGSAGNEQFF

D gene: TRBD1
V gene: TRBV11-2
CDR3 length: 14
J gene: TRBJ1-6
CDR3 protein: CASSWDRVGSPLHF

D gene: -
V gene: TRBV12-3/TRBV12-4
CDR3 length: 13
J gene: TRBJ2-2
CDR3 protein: CASSPPGTGELFF

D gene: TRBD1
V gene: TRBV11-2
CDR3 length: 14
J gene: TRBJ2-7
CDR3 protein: CASSFGQGGYEQYF

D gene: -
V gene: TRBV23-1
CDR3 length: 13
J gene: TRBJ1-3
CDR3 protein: CASSPSSGNTIYF

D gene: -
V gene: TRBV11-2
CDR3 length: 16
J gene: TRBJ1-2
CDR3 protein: CASSSLREGRRYGYTF

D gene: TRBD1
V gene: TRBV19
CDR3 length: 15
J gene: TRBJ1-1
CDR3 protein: CASSPWTGEVTEAFF

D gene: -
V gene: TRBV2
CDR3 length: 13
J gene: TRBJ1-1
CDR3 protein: CASSPGGYTEAFF

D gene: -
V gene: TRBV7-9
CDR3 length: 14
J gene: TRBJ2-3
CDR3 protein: CASSLAGRGNTQYF

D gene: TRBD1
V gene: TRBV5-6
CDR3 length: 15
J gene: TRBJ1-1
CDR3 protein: CASSLGQGKNTEAFF

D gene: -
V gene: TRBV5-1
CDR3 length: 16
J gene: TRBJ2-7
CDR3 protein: CASSLAGQVETYEQYF

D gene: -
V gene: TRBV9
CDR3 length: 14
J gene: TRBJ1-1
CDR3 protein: CASSVAGVNTEAFF

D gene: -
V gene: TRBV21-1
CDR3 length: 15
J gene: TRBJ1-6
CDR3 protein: CASNHSGTGDSPLHF

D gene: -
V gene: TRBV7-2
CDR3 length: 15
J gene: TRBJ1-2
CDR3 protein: CASSLVEGKYYGYTF

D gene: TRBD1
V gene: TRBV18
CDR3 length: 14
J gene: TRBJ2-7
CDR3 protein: CASSPGTGSYEQYF

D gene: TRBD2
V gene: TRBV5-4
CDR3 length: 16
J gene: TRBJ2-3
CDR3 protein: CASSWRLAGGSDTQYF

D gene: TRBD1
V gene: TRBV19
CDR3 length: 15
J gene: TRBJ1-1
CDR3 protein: CASSTTYRGGTEAFF

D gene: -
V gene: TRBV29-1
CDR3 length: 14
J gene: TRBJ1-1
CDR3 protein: CSAGAAQKNTEAFF

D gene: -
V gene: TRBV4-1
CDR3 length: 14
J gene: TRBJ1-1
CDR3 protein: CASSQSWGGLLAFF

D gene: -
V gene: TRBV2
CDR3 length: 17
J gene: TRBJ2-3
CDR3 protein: CASSPQGLDIFTDTQYF

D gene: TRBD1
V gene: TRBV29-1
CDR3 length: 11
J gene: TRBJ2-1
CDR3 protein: CSARQGREQFF

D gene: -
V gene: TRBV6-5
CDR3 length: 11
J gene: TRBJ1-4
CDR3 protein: CASSKAEKLFF